This TCR beta chain was obtained from a study of human T cells and chemical hapten exposure. In the study overall: Patients got weekly scalp diphenylcyclopropenone doses over the approximately 24-week study. Points from the study as a whole: Expanded TCRs created a significantly greater count of big CDR3 similarity clusters than controls did. Counts of TCRs above 1 in 1000 frequency stayed unchanged with DPC sensitization. The donors suffered from alopecia, so their immune response may not match that of healthy people.

Time point noted: patch test 1, 2 weeks after DPC sensitization. Indicated treatment: therapeutic diphenylcyclopropenone sensitization with weekly scalp DPC. TCRdb independently ran MiXCR on the RACE reads; one entry per CDR3 protein. Of roughly 100,000 distinct CDR3 sequences listed, 9.5% to 12% were seen once; the top ten hold approximately 4%. This clonotype has more than one count but fewer than ten. No antigen is known for it. The CDR3 is 16 residues long. V lost 3 bases, J lost 2 bases, and 20 bases lay in between. In germline, CDR1 is DFQATT, CDR2 SNEGSKA (reference sequence). The receptor was derived from a woman aged 40-49 years with alopecia areata. Some clones in this sample may be carry-over from other donors' samples. The sample in question was whole blood, obtained in connection with sensitization to the hapten diphenylcyclopropenone (DPC). This chain connects TRBV20-1 to TRBJ2-7; D is perhaps TRBD2 (6 bases). CDR3 in DNA: TGCAGTGCTAGCCCTTCTGATAGCGGAGTTCCCTACGAGCAGTACTTC. Protein: CSASPSDSGVPYEQYF.